A selection of T cell receptor beta chains follows, all from one sample in a study of human CD4 T cells and Enterobacteriaceae. Assay used: immunoSEQ multiplex PCR; TCRdb lists only in-frame clones, some missing. The profile shows about 29,000 clones, approximately 80% of them singletons. Sequenced: memory CD4+ T cells from blood. The origin of the receptors is a human donor in good health. Both conserved end residues are part of each CDR3. Fields, in order: V gene, CDR3 protein.

V: TRBV10-3; CDR3: CAISEGQQRSYGYTF
V: TRBV14; CDR3: CASSPIVGSPLHF
V: TRBV11-3; CDR3: CASSFSANYGYTF
V: TRBV6-5; CDR3: CASSYGWGENYGYTF
V: TRBV5-5; CDR3: CASSLRLAGGTDTQYF
V: TRBV19; CDR3: CASSNNRQAPDTQYF
V: TRBV6-1; CDR3: CAHRRDRGLGEQYF
V: TRBV4-1; CDR3: CASGQGGQDPRSYNEQFF
V: TRBV7-8; CDR3: CASSLALRGGDEKLFF
V: TRBV13; CDR3: CASSVRGGTDTQYF
V: TRBV28; CDR3: CASGEGNENIQYF
V: TRBV4-1; CDR3: CASSQDPRTIRGDYGYTF
V: TRBV6-5; CDR3: CASRWAGLDYGYTF
V: TRBV5-1; CDR3: CASTNPPNSYEQYF
V: TRBV15; CDR3: CATSTRTGQGYTF
V: TRBV25-1; CDR3: CASSEQRARGGIGEKLFF
V: TRBV7-2; CDR3: CASSASGLLETQYF
V: TRBV19; CDR3: CASSLGRNTEAFF
V: TRBV4-1; CDR3: CASSPFGSPLHF
V: TRBV10-3; CDR3: CAISESAHWPQYF
V: TRBV2; CDR3: CASSDDINQPQHF
V: TRBV5-6; CDR3: CASSRTSGGQETQYF
V: TRBV2; CDR3: CASSATVSNQPQHF
V: TRBV5-6; CDR3: CASSLGVVYTEAFF
V: TRBV7-2; CDR3: CASSSQTGLNSPLHF
V: TRBV5-1; CDR3: CASSSWEGRTDTQYF
V: TRBV27; CDR3: CASSLEGRKVAFF
V: TRBV5-1; CDR3: CASSPGLAGDSYNEQFF
V: TRBV28; CDR3: CASSLQGTPLHF
V: TRBV18; CDR3: CASSPPMTTEAFF
V: TRBV5-1; CDR3: CASQQGTGARTDTQYF
V: TRBV29-1; CDR3: CSVPQSPGENIQYF
V: TRBV18; CDR3: CASSPPVDRDGYTF
V: TRBV11-3; CDR3: CASSPRAGLGGEQFF
V: TRBV7-9; CDR3: CASSSDTQETQYF
V: TRBV2; CDR3: CASLLLLVPSGANVLTF
V: TRBV27; CDR3: CASSSRRAEQYF
V: TRBV7-2; CDR3: CASSLAGRETQYF
V: TRBV11-3; CDR3: CASSFGHQETQYF
V: TRBV28; CDR3: CASSLPENYGYTF
V: TRBV6-1; CDR3: CASRNRGLSTEAFF
V: TRBV9; CDR3: CASSVDTEAFF
V: TRBV5-5; CDR3: CASSSIYSGYNQETQYF
V: TRBV5-6; CDR3: CASSPEDSSGQYF
V: TRBV30; CDR3: CAWSVKGAYNSPLHF
V: TRBV7-3; CDR3: CASSLRDSNEQFF
V: TRBV10-3; CDR3: CAISRTGDIGELFF
V: TRBV28; CDR3: CASRPGGIVNGYTF
V: TRBV25-1; CDR3: CAGPGNTIYF
V: TRBV30; CDR3: CALDGSGANVLTF
V: TRBV27; CDR3: CASSLSRQVPNYGYTF
V: TRBV11-3; CDR3: CASSSGHSNEKLFF
V: TRBV19; CDR3: CASSIGVDGGWYQPQHF